This T cell receptor beta chain emerged from a study of cytomegalovirus exposure and HLA in healthy donors. Broader study findings: Reports described diagnosis of cytomegalovirus status by the classifier as highly specific and sensitive. CMV serostatus was the only immune exposure information that was available.

13 Jbeta primers and 60 Vbeta primers were used for the PCR. TCRdb's table, derived via immunoSEQ multiplex PCR, lists solely in-frame clones and lacks some. The sample yields under 200,000 clones, over 70% seen once. In its sample, this clone was seen once. Its antigen is currently unknown. At one boundary the junction diverges from the germline segment, which might be a read error. Sequencing input: PBMCs. The receptor was derived from a young woman in good health and CMV-seropositive.

The CDR3 DNA reads as TGCGCCAGCAGCTTTCCGTCCGGTACCTCTGGGGCCAACGGCCTGACTTTC. Amino acid sequence: CASSFPSGTSGANGLTF. The chain carries TRBV5-1 and TRBJ2-6, with D possibly being TRBD1 (5 bases). Germline values: CDR1 SGHRS, CDR2 YFSETQ. The CDR3 is made up of 17 amino acids.